The source of this T cell receptor beta chain is a study of vaccination effects on CD4 cells after COVID-19. At the level of the study: Following the second dose by a median of 72 days, the post-vaccine samples were obtained.

About this clone itself: Its antigen is not identified.

This CDR3 is built from 14 residues. Germline CDR1 and CDR2: PRHDT and FYEKMQ (reference sequence). Trimming cost V 5 bases and J 5 bases; bases outside gene matches: 6. Generated by immunoSEQ multiplex PCR, the TCRdb table keeps only in-frame clones and is missing some. The sample records about 14,000 clones, about three quarters being singletons. Regarding the study as a whole: Marked contraction was observed in infection-induced and vaccine-induced clones late after vaccination. Relatively few convalescent patients took part in the study, which had no early post-infection timepoints.

Sequencing in the ViraFEST assay came after antigen-specific CD4+ T cells had been expanded with viral peptide pools, which were used to stimulate PBMC. Culture lasted under 13 days before CD4+ T cell isolation. The infection with SARS-CoV-2 (confirmed by PCR) occurred in this person between March and December 2020. Participants completed two doses of the BNT162b2 or mRNA-1273 vaccine. The clonotype originates from a human donor who had a prior SARS-CoV-2 infection. This material consisted of CD4+ T cells from PBMCs cultured with SARS-CoV-2 spike peptides, taken after COVID-19 vaccination. The rearrangement joins TRBV13 to TRBJ1-1, with TRBD1 matching over 9 bases. The CDR3, as DNA: TGTGCCAGCAGCGGGGACAGGGTTAAGACTGAAGCTTTCTTT. Its protein is CASSGDRVKTEAFF.